This T cell receptor (beta chain) appears in the sequencing data of a study of T cell changes during pregnancy in multiple sclerosis. Trimming stripped 0 bases from V and 8 bases from J, with 8 bases between. This CDR3 contains 12 residues. The V gene's germline CDR1 is SGHDT and CDR2 YYEEEE. Profiling relied on immunoSEQ multiplex PCR, and the TCRdb table lists in-frame clones only, not all of them. The sample comprises approximately 43,000 clones, 90% of which are singletons, and 9% to 10% rests with the top ten. The origin of this receptor is a female donor with multiple sclerosis, enrolled in a pregnancy study. The chain joins TRBV5-6 to TRBJ1-1; perhaps TRBD1 as D (6 bases). The input for sequencing was CD8+ T cells from peripheral blood mononuclear cells, taken in the first trimester of pregnancy. The CDR3 region has the DNA TGTGCCAGCAGCTTGGGGGGGCCCGAAGCTTTCTTT. Residues: CASSLGGPEAFF.